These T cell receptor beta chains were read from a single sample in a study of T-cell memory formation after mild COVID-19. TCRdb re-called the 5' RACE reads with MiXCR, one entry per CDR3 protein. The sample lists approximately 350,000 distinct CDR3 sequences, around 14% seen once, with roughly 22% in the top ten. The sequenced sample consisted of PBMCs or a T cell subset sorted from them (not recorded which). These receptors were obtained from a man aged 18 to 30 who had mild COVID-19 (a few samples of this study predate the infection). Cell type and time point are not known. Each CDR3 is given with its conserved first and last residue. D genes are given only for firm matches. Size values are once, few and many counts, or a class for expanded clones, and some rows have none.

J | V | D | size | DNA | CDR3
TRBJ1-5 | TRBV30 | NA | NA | TGTGCCTGGAGTGTAAGACGGCCAGATCAGCCCCAGCATTTT | CAWSVRRPDQPQHF
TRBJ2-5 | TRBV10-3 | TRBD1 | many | TGTGCCATCAGTGAACAGGGGGAAGAGACCCAGTACTTC | CAISEQGEETQYF
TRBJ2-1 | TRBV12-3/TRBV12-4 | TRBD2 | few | TGTGCCAGCAGTTTACTGGCGGGGGGTATCGGTGAGCAGTTCTTC | CASSLLAGGIGEQFF
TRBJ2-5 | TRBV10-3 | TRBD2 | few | TGTGCCATCAGGGCGGGACTAGCGGGGGAGGAGACCCAGTACTTC | CAIRAGLAGEETQYF
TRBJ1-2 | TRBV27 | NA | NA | TGTGCCAGCATGCGAGCGGCAGGGACTAACTATGGCTACACCTTC | CASMRAAGTNYGYTF
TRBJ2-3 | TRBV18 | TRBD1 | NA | TGTGCCAGCTCGCCCCCGGGACAGGGTTCAGATACGCAGTATTTT | CASSPPGQGSDTQYF
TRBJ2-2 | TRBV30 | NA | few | TGTGCCTGGAAGGGACTTATGAACACCGGGGAGCTGTTTTTT | CAWKGLMNTGELFF
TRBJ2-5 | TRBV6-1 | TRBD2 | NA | TGTGCCAGCAGTGCCCTAGCGGCTCAAGAGACCCAGTACTTC | CASSALAAQETQYF
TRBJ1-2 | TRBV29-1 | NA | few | TGCAGCGCCACACAGGGAAGCCTTTATGGCTACACCTTC | CSATQGSLYGYTF
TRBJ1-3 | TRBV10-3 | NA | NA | TGTGCCATCAGTGATCAAACTGGAAACACCATATATTTT | CAISDQTGNTIYF
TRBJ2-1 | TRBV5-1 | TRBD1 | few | TGCGCCAGCAGCGCCGGGACAGGGGGCATGATGGTTGAGCAGTTCTTC | CASSAGTGGMMVEQFF
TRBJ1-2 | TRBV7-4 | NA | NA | TGTGCCAGCATCTCAGATGGGGGGACTGGCTACACCTTC | CASISDGGTGYTF
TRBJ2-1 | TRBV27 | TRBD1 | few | TGTGCCAGCAGTTTCGGACAGGGGGCCATGGGGCAGTTCTTC | CASSFGQGAMGQFF
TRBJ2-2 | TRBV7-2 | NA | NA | TGTGCCAGCGGACAACAGGGGAGGACCGGGGAGCTGTTTTTT | CASGQQGRTGELFF
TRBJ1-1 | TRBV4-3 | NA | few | TGCGCCAGCAGCCAAGATATGGGGGGCGGTTACACTGAAGCTTTCTTT | CASSQDMGGGYTEAFF
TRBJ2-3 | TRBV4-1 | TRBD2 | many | TGCGCCAGCAGCCCTGGACTAGCGGGGGGGCCGATGGATACGCAGTATTTT | CASSPGLAGGPMDTQYF
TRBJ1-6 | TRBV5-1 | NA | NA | TGCGCCAGCAGGTCCCTTGGGGCGAATTCACCCCTCCACTTT | CASRSLGANSPLHF
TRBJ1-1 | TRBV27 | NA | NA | TGTGCCAGCAGTCCCCACCCGGGAGCGGCTTTCTTT | CASSPHPGAAFF
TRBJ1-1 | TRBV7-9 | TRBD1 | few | TGTGCCAGCGGCCAGACAGGGGGATTAAACACTGAAGCTTTCTTT | CASGQTGGLNTEAFF
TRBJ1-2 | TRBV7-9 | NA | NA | TGTGCCAGCACTTCGACGGACTGGGATGGCTACACCTTC | CASTSTDWDGYTF
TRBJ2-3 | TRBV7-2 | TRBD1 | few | TGTGCCAGCAGCTTAAGTCGAGGGGGCGGACCAGATACGCAGTATTTT | CASSLSRGGGPDTQYF
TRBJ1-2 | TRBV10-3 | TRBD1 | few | TGTGCCATCAGTGAGCGGACAGGGGGCGGGAATGGCTACACCTTC | CAISERTGGGNGYTF
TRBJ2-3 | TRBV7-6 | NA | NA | TGTGCCAGCAGCTTAGGGACTCGATCAGATACGCAGTATTTT | CASSLGTRSDTQYF